These 4 T cell receptor beta chains were all obtained from the same sample, sequenced in a study of blood T cells in healthy people across ages. Sample-barcoded 5' priming and a J-beta primer mix drove a second PCR of about 6 to 12 cycles. TCRdb re-called the 5' RACE reads through MiXCR, storing one row per CDR3 protein. The profile shows almost 800,000 distinct CDR3 sequences, roughly 64% of them singletons. Sequencing input: blood. Source of these receptors: a man aged 25-45 years in good health.

The gene calls are TRBV20-1 and TRBJ2-5; D gene unclear. Per germline, CDR1 DFQATT and CDR2 SNEGSKA (reference sequence). This CDR3 comprises 11 residues. V lost 5 bases, J lost 5 bases, and 9 bases lay in between. This CDR3 is CSAGLGETQYF. The CDR3 bases are TGCAGTGCTGGCCTCGGCGAGACCCAGTACTTC.

This clonotype was seen a few times. The V gene is TRBV15, the J gene TRBJ2-6; no definite D call. The CDR3 is 16 amino acids. Germline CDR1 LNHNV, CDR2 YYDKDF (reference sequence). Trimming cost V 1 base and J 0 bases, with 7 bases left between them. CDR3 sequence (DNA): TGTGCCACCAGCAGAGCTCGGCTCTCTGGGGCCAACGTCCTGACTTTC. This sequence encodes CATSRARLSGANVLTF.

The chain has TRBV12-5 and TRBJ1-1, with unresolved D. Trimming took off 2 bases at V and 3 bases at J, with 13 bases between the two ends. This CDR3 comprises 15 residues. The V gene's germline CDR1 is LGHNT and CDR2 FRNRAP. Here the CDR3 reads CASGLPPQMDTEAFF. In nucleotides, the CDR3 is TGTGCTAGTGGTTTGCCACCACAGATGGACACTGAAGCTTTCTTT. The variable domain in full, with the rest retrieved from reference TRBV12-5 and TRBJ1-1, is DARVTQTPRHKVTEMGQEVTMRCQPILGHNTVFWYRQTMMQGLELLAYFRNRAPLDDSGMPKDRFSAEMPDATLATLKIQPSEPRDSAVYFCASGLPPQMDTEAFFGQGTRLTVV.

The chain uses TRBV5-1 and TRBJ1-1; D possibly corresponds to TRBD1 (6 bases). The length of the CDR3 is 15 residues. Trimming removed 4 bases from V and 2 bases from J, with 15 bases in between. The germline CDR1 and CDR2 sequences are SGHRS and YFSETQ. CDR3 protein: CASSISGGGNTEAFF. The CDR3 DNA is TGCGCCAGCAGCATCTCAGGAGGGGGTAACACTGAAGCTTTCTTT.